One and the same sample provided the 10 T cell receptor beta chains below, sequenced in a study of control samples from healthy donors and cancer patients. The table came from immunoSEQ multiplex PCR; TCRdb's copy has only in-frame clones and leaves some out. The table shows about 130,000 clones, with 80% to 95% occurring only once. The sample was blood. These receptors were obtained from a middle-aged man in good health.

The genes are TRBV23-1 and TRBJ1-2, with 8 bases aligning to TRBD1. TRBV23-1 carries the ORF label, with uncertain function. The CDR3 has 16 residues. J lost 4 bases, V lost 4 bases, and 11 bases had no gene match. This chain's CDR3 is CASSPGRTGLIYGYTF. The CDR3 coding sequence is TGCGCCAGCAGTCCCGGGAGGACAGGGCTCATCTATGGCTACACCTTC.

This clone was seen only once. This rearrangement joins TRBV7-9 to TRBJ2-5; TRBD2 might be the D (5 bases). Germline CDR1 reads SEHNR; CDR2 reads FQNEAQ (reference sequence). Trimming pared 2 bases from V and 2 bases from J, leaving 6 bases between. CDR3 size: 13 residues. CDR3 bases: TGTGCCAGCAGCTTACGGGGTCAAGAGACCCAGTACTTC. This translates into CASSLRGQETQYF. Based on the CDR3 plus reference TRBV7-9 and TRBJ2-5, the full variable domain is DTGVSQNPRHKITKRGQNVTFRCDPISEHNRLYWYRQTLGQGPEFLTYFQNEAQLEKSRLLSDRFSAERPKGSFSTLEIQRTEQGDSAMYLCASSLRGQETQYFGPGTRLLVL.

The chain is built from TRBV6-5 and TRBJ2-2, with D hard to call. Germline V gene lookup returns CDR1 MNHEY and CDR2 SVGAGI. The V and J ends lost 4 bases and 5 bases respectively, with 8 bases between them. This CDR3 has 13 amino acids. The CDR3 is CASSSSSTGELFF. CDR3 DNA sequence: TGTGCCAGCAGTTCTAGTAGTACCGGGGAGCTGTTTTTT.

The chain links TRBV19 to TRBJ1-5; D gene uncertain. This CDR3 is 13 amino acids long. Trimming stripped 1 base from V and 7 bases from J, with 8 bases between. Germline values: CDR1 LNHDA, CDR2 SQIVND (reference sequence). The DNA for the CDR3 is TGTGCCAGTAGTATAGGCCGGATCCAGCCCCAGCATTTT. Translating it yields CASSIGRIQPQHF.

This clone was counted once. The gene calls are TRBV28 and TRBJ1-5; D gene unclear. The germline gives CDR1 MDHEN, CDR2 SYDVKM. Trimming cost V 3 bases and J 4 bases, with 13 bases left between them. The length of the CDR3 is 15 residues. The chain's CDR3 is CASSLVAPLNQPQHF. The CDR3 DNA reads as TGTGCCAGCAGTTTGGTCGCCCCCCTTAATCAGCCCCAGCATTTT.

The rearrangement uses TRBV20-1 and TRBJ1-1; D unclear. V gave up 6 bases and J gave up 8 bases, with 10 bases separating them. The CDR3 is 10 amino acids. Germline values: CDR1 DFQATT, CDR2 SNEGSKA (reference sequence). CDR3 sequence: CSAQQSEAFF. The CDR3 DNA sequence: TGCAGTGCACAACAGAGCGAAGCTTTCTTT.

The CDR3 region has the DNA TGTGCCAGCTCACCCCTCGGGGGAGACAATCAGCCCCAGCATTTT. Protein product: CASSPLGGDNQPQHF. The chain recombines TRBV18 with TRBJ1-5, with a tentative D call TRBD1 (5 bases). The V gene lost 3 bases and the J gene lost 3 bases, with 12 bases spanning the gap. The CDR3 length is 15 residues. The germline gives CDR1 KGHSH, CDR2 LQKENI.

V is TRBV21-1 and J is TRBJ2-3. TRBV21-1 is recorded as a pseudogene. The length of the CDR3 is 15 residues. Here the CDR3 reads CASIGGRGLTDTQYF. As DNA, the CDR3 is TGTGCCAGCATTGGTGGACGGGGGCTCACAGATACGCAGTATTTT.

This clone was seen a single time. V gene TRBV29-1 combines with J gene TRBJ1-2; 12 bases map to TRBD1. The CDR3 sequence is 13 residues long. V shed 7 bases, J shed 7 bases, and the junction held 7 bases outside the gene matches. Germline lookup yields CDR1 SQVTM and CDR2 ANQGSEA. CDR3 region: CSDKGQGASGYTF. The CDR3 DNA sequence: TGCAGCGACAAGGGACAGGGGGCGTCTGGCTACACCTTC. The variable domain in full, with the rest retrieved from reference TRBV29-1 and TRBJ1-2, is SAVISQKPSRDICQRGTSLTIQCQVDSQVTMMFWYRQQPGQSLTLIATANQGSEATYESGFVIDKFPISRPNLTFSTLTVSNMSPEDSSIYLCSDKGQGASGYTFGSGTRLTVV.

This chain links TRBV12-3 or TRBV12-4 with TRBJ1-6, with D possibly TRBD1 on 5 matching bases. Trimming shortened V by 6 bases and J by 14 bases, and 17 bases separated the two germline ends. The CDR3 covers 13 residues. Written as DNA, the CDR3 is TGTGCCAGCAGCTCGGACACCGGAGCATCCCTCCACTTT. Amino acids: CASSSDTGASLHF.